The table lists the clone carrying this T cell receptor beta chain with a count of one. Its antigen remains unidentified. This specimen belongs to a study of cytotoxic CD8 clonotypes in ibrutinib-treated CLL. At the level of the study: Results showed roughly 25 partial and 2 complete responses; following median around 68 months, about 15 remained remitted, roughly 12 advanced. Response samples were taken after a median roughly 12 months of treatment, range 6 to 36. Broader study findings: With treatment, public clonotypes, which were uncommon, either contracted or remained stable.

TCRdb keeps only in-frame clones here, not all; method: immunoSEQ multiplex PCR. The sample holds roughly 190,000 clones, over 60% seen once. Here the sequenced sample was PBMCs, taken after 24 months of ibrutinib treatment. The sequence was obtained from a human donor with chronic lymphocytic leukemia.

The CDR3 DNA reads TGCGCCAGCAGCCAAGCTCGGAGGGGGTCGGGCACTGAAGCTTTCTTT. Encoded protein: CASSQARRGSGTEAFF. The V gene is TRBV4-1, the J gene TRBJ1-1, with D perhaps TRBD1 (6 bases). This CDR3 comprises 16 residues. CDR1 is MGHRA, CDR2 YSYEKL, per germline. Trimming removed 1 base at V and 4 bases at J, with 16 bases between.